The entry below describes one TCR beta chain. Those enrolled in Seattle joined during active infection and were followed longitudinally afterward. Study processing details: Amplification of reference gene primers provided the estimated nucleated cell counts. Only in-frame clones appear in the TCRdb table, and some are missing; sequencing was by immunoSEQ multiplex PCR. The V and J calls and clone size are taken from that table; D and trimming were inferred from the DNA. The sample gives fewer than 350,000 clones, approximately 90% of which show up once; approximately 9.3% is in the top ten. This sample is drawn from a study of blood T cell repertoires in COVID-19. Study-wide context: The United States, Italy and Spain provided the acute and convalescent COVID-19 samples. PBMCs, B-cell-depleted T cells, or T cells were the source of the cDNA or gDNA that made up the material.

CDR3 length equals 16 residues. CDR1 and CDR2 (germline): MNHEY, SMNVEV (reference sequence). V dropped 2 bases and J dropped 7; count of bases not matched to a gene: 9. This TCR came from a man younger than 45 with COVID-19, enrolled during active disease. Sequenced input: peripheral blood. This chain uses TRBV27 with TRBJ2-3, with 10 bases aligning to TRBD1. The CDR3 DNA reads as TGTGCCAGCAGTTTAGAATCGACAGGGGGCCCATATACGCAGTATTTT. This encodes CASSLESTGGPYTQYF.